Below are 13 T cell receptor beta chains sequenced from a single sample in a study of cytomegalovirus exposure and HLA in healthy donors. Primers: 60 Vbeta forward and 13 Jbeta reverse. Using immunoSEQ multiplex PCR, the repertoire was profiled, and TCRdb retains in-frame clones only, with some absent. The sample lists about 100,000 clones, around 80% occurring once. Sequenced sample: PBMCs. These receptors originate from a man aged 30 to 39 in good health and CMV-seronegative.

As for this clone: Additional DNA sequences in this sample encode the identical CDR3. CDR3 amino acids: CASSQERGGQETQYF. The CDR3, as DNA: TGTGCCAGCAGCCAAGAGCGGGGGGGCCAAGAGACCCAGTACTTC. This chain connects TRBV4-2 to TRBJ2-5; TRBD2 aligns across 9 bases. CDR3 size: 15 residues. CDR1 is LGHNA and CDR2 is YNFKEQ in the germline V gene. J gave up 1 base and V 0 bases, and 0 bases lay outside the gene matches.

This chain uses TRBV6-6 with TRBJ2-1; no reliable D call. The CDR3 is 12 amino acids. CDR1 and CDR2 from the germline V gene are MNHNY and SVGAGI (reference sequence). V shed 7 bases and J shed 6 bases, with 10 bases lying between them. CDR3: CASNRGPNEQFF. The CDR3 DNA reads TGTGCCAGCAATCGAGGTCCCAATGAGCAGTTCTTC.

Concerning this clone itself: Other DNA sequences within the sample encode an identical CDR3. V gene TRBV2 combines with J gene TRBJ1-6; no clear D. The germline gives CDR1 SNHLY, CDR2 FYNNEI. The CDR3 sequence is 12 residues long. The V end lost 7 bases, the J end lost 10 bases, and 11 bases lay between the germline ends. This CDR3 is CASMRVGSPLHF. The CDR3 DNA sequence: TGTGCCAGCATGAGGGTAGGATCACCCCTCCACTTT.

The chain uses TRBV9 and TRBJ2-2; TRBD2 matches at 11 bases. The junction had 8 bases not matched to a gene; V was cut back by 0 bases and J by 4 bases. This CDR3 comprises 18 residues. Germline V lookup: CDR1 SGDLS, CDR2 YYNGEE. The CDR3 sequence is CASSVGLAGGRGTGELFF. The CDR3 DNA reads as TGTGCCAGCAGCGTAGGATTAGCGGGAGGGAGGGGCACCGGGGAGCTGTTTTTT.

The chain is built from TRBV7-8 and TRBJ2-7; 7 bases map to TRBD2. CDR3 length: 16 amino acids. The germline V gene has CDR1 SGHVS and CDR2 FQNEAQ. The V segment lost 5 bases and the J segment 3 bases; nucleotides outside the gene matches: 13. CDR3 sequence: CASSDRIKRGDYEQYF. The CDR3 region has the DNA TGTGCCAGCAGCGACCGGATTAAGCGGGGCGACTACGAGCAGTACTTC.

The rearrangement uses TRBV27 and TRBJ2-7, with 7 bases lining up with TRBD2. Trimming took 2 bases from V and 7 from J; bases not matched to a gene: 2. The CDR3 totals 12 residues. CDR1 and CDR2 (germline): MNHEY, SMNVEV (reference sequence). The CDR3 coding sequence is TGTGCCAGCAGTTTAAACGGGGGGGAGCAGTACTTC. This gives the protein CASSLNGGEQYF.

This clone was detected only once. CDR3 in amino acids: CASSPGTGGWYEQYF. DNA for the CDR3: TGTGCCAGCAGCCCAGGAACAGGGGGCTGGTACGAGCAGTACTTC. The chain couples TRBV7-2 to TRBJ2-7; 9 nucleotides align to TRBD1. V lost 5 bases, J lost 4 bases, and 9 bases stayed unmatched. The CDR3 has 15 residues. Germline V lookup: CDR1 SGHTA, CDR2 FQGNSA.

This clone has only a few counts. This rearrangement joins TRBV19 to TRBJ1-1; 7 nucleotides agree with TRBD1. The germline V gene encodes CDR1 LNHDA and CDR2 SQIVND (reference sequence). V trimming: 7 bases; J trimming: 11 bases; junction bases outside the gene matches: 10. This CDR3 has 12 amino acids. In DNA, the CDR3 is TGTGCCAGTAATGGGGACAGCCTTGGGGCTTTCTTT. It specifies CASNGDSLGAFF.

The chain has TRBV15 and TRBJ1-6; D not certain. The V gene's germline CDR1 is LNHNV and CDR2 YYDKDF (reference sequence). The CDR3 sequence is 15 residues long. V dropped 5 bases and J dropped 6 bases, with 14 bases sitting between them. The chain's CDR3 is CATSGGYLVNSPLHF. The DNA of the CDR3 is TGTGCCACCAGCGGCGGTTATTTGGTTAATTCACCCCTCCACTTT.

This rearrangement joins TRBV10-3 to TRBJ2-7, with D tentatively TRBD1 (5 bases). The length of the CDR3 is 14 residues. The ends were cut back, 3 bases at V and 0 bases at J, with 9 bases in the middle. In germline, CDR1 is ENHRY, CDR2 SYGVKD. The CDR3, as DNA: TGTGCCATCAGTGACAGGGCCCCCTCCTACGAGCAGTACTTC. Amino acid sequence: CAISDRAPSYEQYF.

CDR3 loop: CASSKAQGRSYNEQFF. In DNA form, the CDR3 reads TGTGCCAGCAGCAAAGCGCAGGGGCGCTCCTACAATGAGCAGTTCTTC. J is TRBJ2-1 and V is TRBV21-1; the tabulated D call, TRBD1, remains unverified against the DNA. TRBV21-1 is a pseudogene. This CDR3 is 16 amino acids long.

This clone was picked up one time. The chain has TRBV27 and TRBJ1-1; D not resolved. V was cut by 2 bases and J by 11 bases, with 18 bases left in between. The CDR3 runs 14 residues. Germline CDR1 MNHEY, CDR2 SMNVEV (reference sequence). Here the CDR3 DNA reads TGTGCCAGCAGTTTAGAACCCGGACTCATCGAGGCTTTCTTT. The encoded protein is CASSLEPGLIEAFF.

This clone was found once. This chain joins TRBV2 and TRBJ2-7; D is uncertain. Germline CDR1 is SNHLY and CDR2 is FYNNEI. The CDR3 contains 11 residues. The V and J ends lost 4 bases and 4 bases respectively, with 5 bases between them. The CDR3 nucleotides read TGTGCCAGCAGTGTTCTGTACGAGCAGTACTTC. This encodes CASSVLYEQYF.